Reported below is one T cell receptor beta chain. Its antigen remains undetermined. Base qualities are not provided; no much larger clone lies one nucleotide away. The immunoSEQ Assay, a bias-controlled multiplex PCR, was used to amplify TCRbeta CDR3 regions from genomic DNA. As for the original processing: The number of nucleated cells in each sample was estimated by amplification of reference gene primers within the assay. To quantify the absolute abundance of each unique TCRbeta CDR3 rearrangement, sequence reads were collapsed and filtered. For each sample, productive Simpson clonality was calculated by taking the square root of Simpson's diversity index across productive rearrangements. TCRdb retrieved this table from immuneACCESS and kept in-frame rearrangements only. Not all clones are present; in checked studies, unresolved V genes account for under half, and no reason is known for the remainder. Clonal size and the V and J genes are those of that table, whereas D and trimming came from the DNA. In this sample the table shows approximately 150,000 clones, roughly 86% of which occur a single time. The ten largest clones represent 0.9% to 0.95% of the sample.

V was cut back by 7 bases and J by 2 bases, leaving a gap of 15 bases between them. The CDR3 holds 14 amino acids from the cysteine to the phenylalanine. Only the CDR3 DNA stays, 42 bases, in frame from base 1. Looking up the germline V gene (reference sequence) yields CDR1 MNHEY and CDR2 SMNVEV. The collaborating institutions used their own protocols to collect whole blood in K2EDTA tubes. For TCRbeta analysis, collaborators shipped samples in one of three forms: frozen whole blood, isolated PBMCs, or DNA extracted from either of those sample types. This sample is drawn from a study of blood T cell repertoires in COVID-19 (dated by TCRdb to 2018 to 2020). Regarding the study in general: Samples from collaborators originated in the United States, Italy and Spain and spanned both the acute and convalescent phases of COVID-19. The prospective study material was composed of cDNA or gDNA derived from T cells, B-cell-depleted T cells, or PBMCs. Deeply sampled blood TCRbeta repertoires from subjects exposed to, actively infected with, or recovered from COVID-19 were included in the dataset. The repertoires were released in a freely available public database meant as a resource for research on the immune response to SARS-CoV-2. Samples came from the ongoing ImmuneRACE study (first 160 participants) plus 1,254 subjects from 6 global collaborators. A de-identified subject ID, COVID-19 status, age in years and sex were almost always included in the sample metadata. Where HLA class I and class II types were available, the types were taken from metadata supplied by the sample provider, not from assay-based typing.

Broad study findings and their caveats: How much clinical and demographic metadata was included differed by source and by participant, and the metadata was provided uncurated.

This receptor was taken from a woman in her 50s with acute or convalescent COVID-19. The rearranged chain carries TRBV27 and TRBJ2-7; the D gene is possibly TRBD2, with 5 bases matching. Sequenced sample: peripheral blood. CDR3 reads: CASTKRVGAYEQYF. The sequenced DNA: TGTGCCAGCACTAAGAGGGTGGGAGCCTACGAGCAGTACTTC.